This TCR beta chain was retrieved from a study of graft-versus-host responses after intestinal transplantation. On the study more broadly: Recipients obtained multivisceral, liver-intestinal, or isolated intestinal transplants. Anti-thymocyte globulin induction, then tacrolimus and steroids for around 3 years, went to all recipients. Study-wide points: GvH clones appeared in recipient marrow, some first in ileum or blood. Allograft graft-versus-host to host-versus-graft clonal ratios ran high in patients with graft-donor T cell macrochimerism.

Turning to this clone: The antigen is not known.

Sequenced by immunoSEQ multiplex PCR; TCRdb stores in-frame clones only, minus some. The table has around 130,000 clones, roughly 92% seen once. Sequencing was performed on unstimulated CD4+ T cells sorted from spleen or lymph node cells, taken before intestinal transplant. The receptor was derived from a human donor who received an intestinal transplant.

CDR3 sequence: CASSLAPGRGRFNYGYTF. In nucleotides, the CDR3 is TGTGCCAGCAGCTTAGCGCCAGGGAGGGGACGATTCAACTATGGCTACACCTTC. The rearrangement uses TRBV7-9 and TRBJ1-2, with D tentatively TRBD1 (5 bases). This CDR3 spans 18 amino acids. Germline V lookup: CDR1 SEHNR, CDR2 FQNEAQ (reference sequence). Trimming cost V 0 bases and J 2 bases, with 19 bases left between them.